This is a list of T cell receptor beta chains from one sample in a study of CD8 T cells in Susac syndrome. From the immunoSEQ multiplex PCR reads, TCRdb called clonotypes with MiXCR, one entry per CDR3 protein. The sample lists about 210,000 distinct CDR3 sequences; around 95% were seen once. The sequenced sample was CD4+ T cells from PBMCs. These receptors all stem from a human donor with multiple sclerosis. The CDR3 runs from the conserved cysteine through the conserved F or W. Clone size is given for some rows only: seen once, a few or many times, or a class if the clone is expanded.

v_call	j_call	clone_size	cdr3_aa
TRBV9	TRBJ1-5	few	CASSADGSNQPQHF
TRBV3-1	TRBJ1-1	-	CASSQGEAGRAFF
TRBV15	TRBJ2-5	-	CATSGSLTPQETQYF
TRBV28	TRBJ1-2	-	CASGYKGVSYGYTF
TRBV15	TRBJ1-5	-	CATSREGWQDNQPQHF
TRBV6-5	TRBJ2-1	few	CASRTGYNEQFF
TRBV12-3/TRBV12-4	TRBJ2-1	-	CASSLGTVYNEQFF
TRBV20-1	TRBJ2-4	-	CSASPPLGALAKNIQYF
TRBV12-3/TRBV12-4	TRBJ1-1	-	CASLRERVGTEAFF
TRBV12-3/TRBV12-4	TRBJ2-5	-	CASSGRNQETQYF
TRBV18	TRBJ2-6	-	CASSPDSGANVLTF
TRBV6-2/TRBV6-3	TRBJ2-1	-	CASSRGGGSNEQFF